This TCR beta chain was recovered during a study of regulatory T cells in long-lasting Graves disease. Study context: Graves' patients (newly diagnosed) had been on antithyroid drugs under 3 months.

Relying on iRepertoire HTBI primers and Arm-PCR of CDR3 regions, the team built TCR beta libraries. TCRdb fed the multiplex PCR reads into MiXCR, producing one record per CDR3 protein. The data contain approximately 480,000 distinct CDR3 sequences, about 17% of them seen just once; the ten biggest clones take up 10% to 15%. The sample's time point: newly diagnosed GD, antithyroid drugs for less than 3 months. After RNA was extracted from PBMCs, the TCR library was made from it. This clonotype has a count of ten or more. V gave up 0 bases and J gave up 5 bases, with 7 bases separating them. Germline loops: CDR1 DFQATT, CDR2 SNEGSKA (reference sequence). This CDR3 comprises 13 residues. The sample was also reused in another study, on T cells in Graves' hyperthyroidism and ophthalmopathy. That paper states: Ophthalmopathy, which appeared later, was predicted by the model a median approximately six months before onset.

The TCR sequence derives from a man aged 35 to 55 with Graves disease. The chain uses TRBV20-1 and TRBJ2-2; D unclear. Sequencing was performed on peripheral blood mononuclear cells (PBMCs), taken at new diagnosis, from a patient treated with antithyroid drugs. Here the CDR3 DNA reads TGCAGTGCTAGAGATCCCAGAACCGGGGAGCTGTTTTTT. Its translation is CSARDPRTGELFF.